The TCR beta chain under discussion was sequenced for a study of blood T cell repertoires in COVID-19 (dated by TCRdb to 2018 to 2020). Regarding the study in general: The collaborator samples originated in the United States, Italy and Spain and spanned the acute and convalescent phases of COVID-19. The prospective study material was composed of cDNA or gDNA derived from T cells, B-cell-depleted T cells, or PBMCs. Subjects who had been exposed to COVID-19, were actively infected with it, or had recovered from it provided the deeply sampled blood TCRbeta repertoires that made up the dataset. The repertoires were released in a freely available public database intended as a resource for research on the immune response to SARS-CoV-2. The samples were drawn from the first 160 participants of the ongoing ImmuneRACE study and from 1,254 subjects provided by 6 global collaborators. Sample metadata almost always included a de-identified subject ID, COVID-19 status, age in years and sex. Where HLA class I and class II types were available, the types were taken from metadata supplied by the sample provider, not from assay-based typing.

Regarding this clone: Its antigen is unknown. The sample holds no much larger clone one base away, and base qualities are not on file.

The CDR3 measures 14 amino acids from cysteine to phenylalanine. Kept here is only the CDR3 DNA, which spans 42 bases and is read in frame from base 1. Compared with germline, V lacks 0 bases and J lacks 2 bases; bases without a gene match: 1. Sequences SGHDT (CDR1) and YYEEEE (CDR2) are obtained from the germline V gene. Participants in the prospective study were aged roughly 18 to 89 years, lived in 24 United States geographic areas, and enrolled through a virtual design. In the prospective study, participants were assigned to cohorts based on the clinical history participants reported in a screening survey and a study questionnaire. ImmuneRACE Cohort 3 recovered participants were defined by two consecutive negative NP/OP PCR tests, healthcare professional clearance, or symptom resolution. In the prospective study, mobile phlebotomists collected whole blood, serum and a nasopharyngeal or oropharyngeal swab from each participant. Over an approximately 2-month period, participants in the prospective study had the option of providing additional blood draws and questionnaires. Prospective study blood samples were shipped either frozen or at room temperature before DNA extraction.

TCRbeta CDR3 regions were amplified from genomic DNA using the immunoSEQ Assay, a bias-controlled multiplex PCR. Per the authors' processing: The number of nucleated cells in each sample was estimated from the amplification of reference gene primers within the assay. To quantify the absolute abundance of each unique TCRbeta CDR3 rearrangement, sequence reads were collapsed and filtered. For each sample, productive Simpson clonality was calculated as the square root of Simpson's diversity index over productive rearrangements. TCRdb holds this immuneACCESS table with in-frame rearrangements only. Some clones are missing; in checked studies, unresolved V genes explain under half, and the rest has no known cause. V and J calls plus clone size are reproduced from that table; the DNA served to infer D and trimming. The sample yields about 150,000 clones; around 81% were counted once. The top ten hold more than 5% of the sample.

What the research found in general, with its limitations: The amount of clinical and demographic metadata varied by source and participant and was provided uncurated.

The rearranged chain carries TRBV5-6 and TRBJ2-7; TRBD1 matches 8 bases in the middle. The TCR was taken from a woman in her 40s who had recovered from COVID-19. Sequencing used PBMCs or T cells enriched from blood (not recorded which). The CDR3 loop reads CASSLDRGAYEQYF. The DNA sequence follows: TGTGCCAGCAGCTTGGACAGGGGGGCCTACGAGCAGTACTTC. The CDR3, completed at both ends by the reference TRBV5-6 and TRBJ2-7 genes, gives the full variable domain DAGVTQSPTHLIKTRGQQVTLRCSPKSGHDTVSWYQQALGQGPQFIFQYYEEEERQRGNFPDRFSGHQFPNYSSELNVNALLLGDSALYLCASSLDRGAYEQYFGPGTRLTVT.